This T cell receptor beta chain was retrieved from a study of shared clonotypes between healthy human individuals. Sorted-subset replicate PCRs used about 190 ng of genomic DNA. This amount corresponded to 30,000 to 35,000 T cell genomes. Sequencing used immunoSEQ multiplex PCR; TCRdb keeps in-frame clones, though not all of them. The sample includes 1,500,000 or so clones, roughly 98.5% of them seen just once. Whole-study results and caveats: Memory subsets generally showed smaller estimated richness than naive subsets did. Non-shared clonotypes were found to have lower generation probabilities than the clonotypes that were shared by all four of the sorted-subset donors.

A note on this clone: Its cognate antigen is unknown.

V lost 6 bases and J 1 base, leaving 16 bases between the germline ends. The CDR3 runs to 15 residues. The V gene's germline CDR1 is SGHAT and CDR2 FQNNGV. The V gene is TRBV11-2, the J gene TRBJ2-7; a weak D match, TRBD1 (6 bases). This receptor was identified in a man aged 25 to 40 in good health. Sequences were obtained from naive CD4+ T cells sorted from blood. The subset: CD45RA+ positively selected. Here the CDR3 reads CASRSFRGSSYEQYF. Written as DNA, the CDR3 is TGTGCCAGCAGATCCTTTAGGGGGTCGTCCTACGAGCAGTACTTC. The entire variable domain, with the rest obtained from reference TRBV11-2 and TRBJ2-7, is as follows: EAGVAQSPRYKIIEKRQSVAFWCNPISGHATLYWYQQILGQGPKLLIQFQNNGVVDDSQLPKDRFSAERLKGVDSTLKIQPAKLEDSAVYLCASRSFRGSSYEQYFGPGTRLTVT.